These 26 T cell receptor beta chains came from one sample sequenced in a study of T cells in Graves' hyperthyroidism and ophthalmopathy. TCR beta CDR3 regions were amplified from RNA. The HTBI primer set drove a first-round RT-PCR of the TCR CDR3. Each CDR3 protein gets one entry after TCRdb re-called the multiplex PCR reads with MiXCR. The table has about 610,000 distinct CDR3 sequences, approximately 44% seen once; the top ten hold about 8%. Sequencing was done on a sample of peripheral blood or thyroid tissue (not recorded which). Source of these receptors: a woman younger than 30 with Graves' hyperthyroidism.

The chain uses TRBV7-9 and TRBJ1-6; 9 bases align to TRBD1. Germline assignment: CDR1 SEHNR and CDR2 FQNEAQ (reference sequence). The CDR3 runs to 16 residues. After removal of 4 bases from V and 7 bases from J, the junction contained 8 bases not matched to a gene. The CDR3 DNA is TGTGCCAGCAGCTATCTAGCGGGGACAGGGAATTCACCCCTCCACTTT. Translation gives CASSYLAGTGNSPLHF.

The gene calls are TRBV9 and TRBJ2-7; D is undetermined. Trimming removed 3 bases from V and 6 bases from J, with 13 bases in between. The germline V gene has CDR1 SGDLS and CDR2 YYNGEE. The CDR3 sequence is 13 residues long. The chain's CDR3 is CASSADLTGEQYF. The CDR3 DNA reads TGTGCCAGCAGCGCGGACCTCACGGGCGAGCAGTACTTC.

The genes are TRBV10-3 and TRBJ1-4; TRBD1 is a possible D gene (6 bases). The CDR3 spans 13 residues. V gave up 4 bases and J gave up 7 bases, with 10 bases separating them. Germline lookup yields CDR1 ENHRY and CDR2 SYGVKD. CDR3 in amino acids: CAISGGQTEKLFF. CDR3 sequence (DNA): TGTGCCATCAGTGGTGGACAGACTGAAAAACTGTTTTTT.

This clonotype was detected many times. The V and J genes are TRBV4-1 and TRBJ2-7, with a tentative D call TRBD1 (6 bases). This CDR3 has 13 amino acids. Trimming stripped 5 bases from V and 4 bases from J, with 12 bases between. From germline, CDR1 is MGHRA and CDR2 YSYEKL. The CDR3 here is CASSVRDRYEQYF. The CDR3 nucleotides read TGCGCCAGCAGCGTCCGAGACAGGTACGAGCAGTACTTC.

This clonotype was picked up a small number of times. The chain is built from TRBV27 and TRBJ2-7; TRBD1 matches at 9 bases. CDR1 and CDR2 (germline): MNHEY, SMNVEV (reference sequence). The CDR3 totals 17 residues. V was pared by 5 bases and J by 0 bases, with 11 bases of the junction left unmatched. For the CDR3, the DNA is TGTGCCAGCAGTGCCTACACCGGGACAGGGAGCTCCTACGAGCAGTACTTC. It codes for CASSAYTGTGSSYEQYF.

This clonotype was picked up many times. V is TRBV7-9 and J is TRBJ2-5; D is perhaps TRBD2 (5 bases). V dropped 1 base and J dropped 4 bases, with 13 bases sitting between them. The CDR3 extends over 15 amino acids. Per the germline V gene, CDR1 is SEHNR and CDR2 is FQNEAQ (reference sequence). CDR3 sequence: CASSLDLAGGETQYF. CDR3 nucleotide sequence: TGTGCCAGCAGCTTAGATCTAGCTGGTGGAGAGACCCAGTACTTC.

The rearrangement joins TRBV15 to TRBJ1-3, with D uncertain. The V and J ends lost 0 bases and 4 bases respectively, with 19 bases between them. This CDR3 has 18 residues. Germline V gene data show CDR1 as LNHNV and CDR2 as YYDKDF (reference sequence). CDR3 DNA sequence: TGTGCCACCAGCAGAGATAGTCGAGCCAGAGCGGGCGGAAACACCATATATTTT. Amino acid sequence: CATSRDSRARAGGNTIYF.

This clonotype was seen many times. The chain combines TRBV20-1 with TRBJ2-7; 7 bases are a match to TRBD2. V was clipped by 2 bases and J by 2 bases; unmatched bases: 3. CDR1 DFQATT and CDR2 SNEGSKA come from the germline V gene (reference sequence). The CDR3 has 13 residues. DNA for the CDR3: TGCAGTGCTAGATCGGGGGGACCCTACGAGCAGTACTTC. Amino acids: CSARSGGPYEQYF.

This clonotype has ten or more counts. V and J are TRBV4-3 and TRBJ2-5; D gene unclear. CDR1 and CDR2 from the germline V gene are LGHNA and YSLEER. The CDR3 runs 15 residues. V lost 3 bases, J lost 2 bases, and 13 bases lay in between. CDR3 sequence: CASSQEVRVQETQYF. The CDR3 region has the DNA TGCGCCAGCAGCCAGGAAGTAAGGGTACAAGAGACCCAGTACTTC.

In this sample, this clonotype turned up once. The germline gene is not matched at one end of the junction; a read error may be the cause. V gene TRBV7-2 combines with J gene TRBJ1-1; no clear D. The CDR3 sequence is 13 residues long. Germline assignment: CDR1 SGHTA and CDR2 FQGNSA. The CDR3 spells CASGLSRNTEAFF. As DNA, the CDR3 is TGTGCCAGCGGCTTATCCAGGAACACTGAAGCTTTCTTT.

This chain joins TRBV7-9 and TRBJ2-7; 8 nucleotides align to TRBD1. V trimming: 2 bases; J trimming: 7 bases; junction bases outside the gene matches: 22. Germline-derived CDR1 and CDR2 are SEHNR and FQNEAQ (reference sequence). The CDR3 extends over 19 amino acids. CDR3 in DNA: TGTGCCAGCAGCTTACGGAGACAGGGGAGCGCAGGCTCCTACAATGAGCAGTACTTC. This codes for CASSLRRQGSAGSYNEQYF.

This clonotype was found many times. The V call is TRBV4-1, the J call TRBJ2-7, with 8 bases identical to TRBD1. The CDR3 contains 14 residues. CDR1 MGHRA and CDR2 YSYEKL come from the germline V gene. V was pared by 4 bases and J by 5 bases, with 7 bases of the junction left unmatched. The CDR3 sequence is CASSRTRTGNEQYF. The CDR3 DNA reads TGCGCCAGCAGCCGTACGAGGACAGGGAACGAGCAGTACTTC.

This clonotype was picked up many times. The rearrangement uses TRBV7-9 and TRBJ1-5, with D tentatively TRBD1 (5 bases). The CDR3 covers 16 residues. Germline loops: CDR1 SEHNR, CDR2 FQNEAQ (reference sequence). With 1 base removed from V and 2 bases from J, the gap between germline ends came to 12 bases. CDR3 region: CASSLVRGRGNQPQHF. The CDR3 DNA is TGTGCCAGCAGCTTAGTTCGGGGGAGAGGCAATCAGCCCCAGCATTTT.

The rearrangement links TRBV20-1 to TRBJ2-5; 7 positions agree with TRBD2. The CDR3 is 12 residues long. Trimming at V came to 3 bases and at J to 13 bases, leaving 11 bases not matched to a gene. Germline lookup yields CDR1 DFQATT and CDR2 SNEGSKA (reference sequence). CDR3 DNA: TGCAGTGCTAGGCAGGGCGGGAGAATCGGGTACTTC. This translates into CSARQGGRIGYF.

The sample holds many counts of this clonotype. The rearrangement links TRBV15 to TRBJ2-7; D is tentatively TRBD1 or TRBD2 (5 bases each). Germline CDR1 is LNHNV and CDR2 is YYDKDF (reference sequence). The CDR3 runs to 15 residues. Trimming removed 5 bases at V and 2 bases at J, with 16 bases between. Here the CDR3 DNA reads TGTGCCACCAGCGCTGGGGACCGGGACCCCTACGAGCAGTACTTC. Its translation: CATSAGDRDPYEQYF.

The V gene is TRBV7-3, the J gene TRBJ2-6, with D tentatively TRBD1 (6 bases). The germline V gene encodes CDR1 SGHTA and CDR2 FQGTGA. This CDR3 comprises 17 residues. V was cut by 2 bases and J by 4 bases, with 15 bases left in between. The CDR3 protein is CASSLAPTGSGANVLTF. In DNA form, the CDR3 reads TGTGCCAGCAGCTTAGCACCGACAGGTTCGGGGGCCAACGTCCTGACTTTC.

This clonotype was seen many times. The chain links TRBV10-2 to TRBJ1-6; no clear D gene. The V and J ends lost 5 bases and 10 bases respectively, with 12 bases between them. CDR3 length equals 13 residues. Germline CDR1 reads WSHSY; CDR2 reads SAAADI. The CDR3, as DNA: TGCGCCAGCAGTCGGGGTCCGGGCTCACCCCTCCACTTT. Translating it yields CASSRGPGSPLHF.

Of note for this clonotype: A much larger clone sits a single nucleotide away, making a read error possible. Given the absence of the conserved phenylalanine or tryptophan at the CDR3 end, a read error is likely. V is TRBV5-8 and J is TRBJ1-2; D remains ambiguous. Germline V lookup: CDR1 SGHTS, CDR2 YDEGEE. There are 13 residues in the CDR3. V lost 4 bases and J lost 6, with 13 bases in between. CDR3 sequence: CASSIGLSNGYTL. The CDR3 DNA reads TGTGCCAGCAGCATAGGACTGAGCAATGGCTACACCCTC.

In this sample, this clonotype turned up many times. This chain connects TRBV7-3 to TRBJ1-2; TRBD1 is a possible D gene (5 bases). V gave up 1 base and J gave up 4 bases, with 13 bases separating them. Germline values: CDR1 SGHTA, CDR2 FQGTGA. This CDR3 spans 15 amino acids. This chain's CDR3 is CASSLNGALRYGYTF. DNA for the CDR3: TGTGCCAGCAGCTTAAACGGGGCTCTTCGCTATGGCTACACCTTC.

This chain links TRBV4-3 with TRBJ2-5, with D tentatively TRBD1 or TRBD2 (5 bases each). This CDR3 has 13 amino acids. In germline, CDR1 is LGHNA, CDR2 YSLEER. The V gene lost 4 bases and the J gene lost 7 bases, with 13 bases spanning the gap. The CDR3 bases are TGCGCCAGCAGCCTAAGGGACGGTGCGACCCAGTACTTC. This gives the protein CASSLRDGATQYF.

The CDR3 nucleotides read TGTGCCATCAGGCTTCGACTAGCGGGAGGGCCCAACGAGCAGTACTTC. This gives the protein CAIRLRLAGGPNEQYF. This chain connects TRBV10-3 to TRBJ2-7; 14 bases agree with TRBD2. CDR1 is ENHRY, CDR2 SYGVKD, per germline. V was pared by 6 bases and J by 5 bases, with 9 bases of the junction left unmatched. The CDR3 contains 16 residues.

In the case of this clonotype: Likely a read error: the CDR3 ends without its conserved phenylalanine or tryptophan. No DNA is shown, since the ends of the CDR3 on it are uncertain; the CDR3 is the one TCRdb lists. The rearrangement joins TRBV6-6 to TRBJ2-5; no check of the table's D call, TRBD1, against the DNA was made. With termini counted, the CDR3 has 11 amino acids. CDR1 MNHNY and CDR2 SVGAGI come from the germline V gene (reference sequence). The CDR3 sequence is CASSYLGTRNT.

This clonotype was detected a few times. It may be a read error: a sequence one base away is much more abundant. The chain employs TRBV7-3 and TRBJ2-7, with D possibly being TRBD2 (7 bases). V lost 5 bases and J lost 3, with 23 bases in between. Germline V lookup: CDR1 SGHTA, CDR2 FQGTGA. This CDR3 comprises 17 residues. DNA for the CDR3: TGTGCCAGCAGCCCCTCAAAAGCGGGACAAAGCTTCTACGAGCAGTACTTC. Its protein is CASSPSKAGQSFYEQYF. Complete variable domain (other parts from reference TRBV7-3 and TRBJ2-7): GAGVSQTPSNKVTEKGKYVELRCDPISGHTALYWYRQSLGQGPEFLIYFQGTGAADDSGLPNDRFFAVRPEGSVSTLKIQRTERGDSAVYLCASSPSKAGQSFYEQYFGPGTRLTVT.

This clonotype was counted a single time. The gene calls are TRBV29-1 and TRBJ2-5; a possible D gene is TRBD2 (6 bases). The CDR3 spans 14 residues. Trimming took 0 bases from V and 5 from J, leaving 13 bases between them. Germline V gene data show CDR1 as SQVTM and CDR2 as ANQGSEA. CDR3 nucleotides: TGCAGCGTTGAAGATGGAGGGGATAGGGAGACCCAGTACTTC. Encoded protein: CSVEDGGDRETQYF.

CDR3 loop: CATSDETGDSYNEQFF. The CDR3 DNA is TGTGCCACCAGTGATGAGACAGGTGACTCCTACAATGAGCAGTTCTTC. V is TRBV24-1 and J is TRBJ2-1; maybe TRBD1 (6 bases). CDR3 length equals 16 residues. The V end lost 3 bases, the J end lost 0 bases, and 11 bases lay between the germline ends. The germline gives CDR1 KGHDR, CDR2 SFDVKD.

The rearrangement links TRBV15 to TRBJ1-5; D call uncertain. This CDR3 region has 15 residues. Trimming shortened V by 1 base and J by 3 bases, and 10 bases separated the two germline ends. CDR1 and CDR2 from the germline V gene are LNHNV and YYDKDF (reference sequence). The CDR3 bases are TGTGCCACCAGCAGAGGGACGGGTTTCAATCAGCCCCAGCATTTT. Translation: CATSRGTGFNQPQHF.